These 8 T cell receptor beta chains came from one sample sequenced in a study of blood T cell repertoires in COVID-19. The protocol was immunoSEQ multiplex PCR, while the TCRdb copy is restricted to in-frame clones and leaves out a portion. This table holds around 290,000 clones, about 87% found once. The specimen was peripheral blood. Source of these receptors: a woman aged 45-60 years who had recovered from COVID-19.

The gene calls are TRBV28 and TRBJ1-2; no definite D call. The CDR3 covers 14 residues. The germline V gene has CDR1 MDHEN and CDR2 SYDVKM. Trimming stripped 5 bases from V and 1 base from J, with 11 bases between. The CDR3 region is CASSPPTDNYGYTF. CDR3 sequence (DNA): TGTGCCAGCAGTCCACCCACAGATAACTATGGCTACACCTTC.

J is TRBJ2-1 and V is TRBV6-5, with 8 positions matching TRBD1. With V trimmed by 6 bases and J by 7 bases, 8 bases remained unmatched. The length of the CDR3 is 14 residues. Germline V gives CDR1 MNHEY, CDR2 SVGAGI. CDR3 loop: CASRTGGLWNEQFF. DNA for the CDR3: TGTGCCAGCAGAACAGGGGGTTTATGGAATGAGCAGTTCTTC.

This rearrangement joins TRBV28 to TRBJ2-4, with D unresolved. This CDR3 is built from 16 residues. Trimming pared 5 bases from V and 0 bases from J, leaving 14 bases between. Germline-derived CDR1 and CDR2 are MDHEN and SYDVKM. The CDR3 protein is CASSPYAGLAKNIQYF. CDR3 in DNA: TGTGCCAGCAGTCCGTACGCAGGTTTAGCCAAAAACATTCAGTACTTC.

The chain joins TRBV5-1 to TRBJ2-2; TRBD1 aligns across 7 bases. Trimming took 2 bases from V and 0 from J; bases not matched to a gene: 4. Germline CDR1 and CDR2: SGHRS and YFSETQ. The CDR3 has 16 residues. CDR3 sequence: CASSLGTVSNTGELFF. Here the CDR3 DNA reads TGCGCCAGCAGCTTAGGGACAGTTTCGAACACCGGGGAGCTGTTTTTT.

The chain combines TRBV10-3 with TRBJ1-2; TRBD1 matches at 8 bases. Germline CDR1 and CDR2: ENHRY and SYGVKD. Trimming took 6 bases from V and 2 from J; bases not matched to a gene: 2. The CDR3 covers 13 residues. The CDR3: CAIRDRANYGYTF. DNA for the CDR3: TGTGCCATCAGGGACAGGGCGAACTATGGCTACACCTTC.

The V and J genes are TRBV5-6 and TRBJ2-7; D ambiguous. Germline V gene sequence: CDR1 SGHDT, CDR2 YYEEEE. The CDR3 spans 12 residues. The V end was cut by 4 bases, the J end by 2 bases, with 7 bases between. Here the CDR3 reads CASSLRAYEQYF. CDR3 coding DNA: TGTGCCAGCAGCCTAAGAGCCTACGAGCAGTACTTC. Full variable domain (remainder filled in from reference TRBV5-6 and TRBJ2-7): DAGVTQSPTHLIKTRGQQVTLRCSPKSGHDTVSWYQQALGQGPQFIFQYYEEEERQRGNFPDRFSGHQFPNYSSELNVNALLLGDSALYLCASSLRAYEQYFGPGTRLTVT.

The rearrangement links TRBV7-9 to TRBJ2-7, with D possibly TRBD1 on 6 matching bases. V lost 1 base to trimming and J lost 3 bases, with 13 bases between them. Germline V lookup: CDR1 SEHNR, CDR2 FQNEAQ (reference sequence). The CDR3 runs 15 residues. The CDR3 nucleotides read TGTGCCAGCAGCTTAGGGACAGCAGGGTTCTACGAGCAGTACTTC. It encodes CASSLGTAGFYEQYF.

In nucleotides, the CDR3 is TGTGCCAGCAGTACGCCGGCTAATGAAAAACTGTTTTTT. It translates to CASSTPANEKLFF. The chain uses TRBV28 and TRBJ1-4; no firm D call. In germline, CDR1 is MDHEN, CDR2 SYDVKM. The CDR3 extends over 13 amino acids. With 5 bases removed from V and 3 bases from J, the gap between germline ends came to 7 bases.